This T cell receptor (beta chain) was obtained from a study of T cell clonotyping in hematopoietic cell transplantation. Broader study findings: No sorting was done, leaving CD4 and CD8 contributions mixed.

In the case of this clone: Its antigen is unidentified.

This CDR3 has 16 residues. The method was immunoSEQ multiplex PCR; TCRdb's version includes in-frame clones alone and lacks a portion of them. The profile shows around 15,000 clones, approximately 57% of them singletons. Blood collection times were about day -28 and days 30, 100, 180 posttransplant. The genes are TRBV1 and TRBJ2-7. TRBV1 is termed a pseudogene. The receptor was isolated from a male patient in his fifties who had an allogeneic stem cell transplant from an unrelated donor, so T cells may come from the graft donor. Some clones in this sample may be carry-over from other donors' samples. Source: PBMCs, taken 30 days after allogeneic stem cell transplant. CDR3 region: CTSSQDSDPTHYEQYF. CDR3 DNA: TGCACCAGCAGCCAAGACTCGGACCCAACGCACTACGAGCAGTACTTC.